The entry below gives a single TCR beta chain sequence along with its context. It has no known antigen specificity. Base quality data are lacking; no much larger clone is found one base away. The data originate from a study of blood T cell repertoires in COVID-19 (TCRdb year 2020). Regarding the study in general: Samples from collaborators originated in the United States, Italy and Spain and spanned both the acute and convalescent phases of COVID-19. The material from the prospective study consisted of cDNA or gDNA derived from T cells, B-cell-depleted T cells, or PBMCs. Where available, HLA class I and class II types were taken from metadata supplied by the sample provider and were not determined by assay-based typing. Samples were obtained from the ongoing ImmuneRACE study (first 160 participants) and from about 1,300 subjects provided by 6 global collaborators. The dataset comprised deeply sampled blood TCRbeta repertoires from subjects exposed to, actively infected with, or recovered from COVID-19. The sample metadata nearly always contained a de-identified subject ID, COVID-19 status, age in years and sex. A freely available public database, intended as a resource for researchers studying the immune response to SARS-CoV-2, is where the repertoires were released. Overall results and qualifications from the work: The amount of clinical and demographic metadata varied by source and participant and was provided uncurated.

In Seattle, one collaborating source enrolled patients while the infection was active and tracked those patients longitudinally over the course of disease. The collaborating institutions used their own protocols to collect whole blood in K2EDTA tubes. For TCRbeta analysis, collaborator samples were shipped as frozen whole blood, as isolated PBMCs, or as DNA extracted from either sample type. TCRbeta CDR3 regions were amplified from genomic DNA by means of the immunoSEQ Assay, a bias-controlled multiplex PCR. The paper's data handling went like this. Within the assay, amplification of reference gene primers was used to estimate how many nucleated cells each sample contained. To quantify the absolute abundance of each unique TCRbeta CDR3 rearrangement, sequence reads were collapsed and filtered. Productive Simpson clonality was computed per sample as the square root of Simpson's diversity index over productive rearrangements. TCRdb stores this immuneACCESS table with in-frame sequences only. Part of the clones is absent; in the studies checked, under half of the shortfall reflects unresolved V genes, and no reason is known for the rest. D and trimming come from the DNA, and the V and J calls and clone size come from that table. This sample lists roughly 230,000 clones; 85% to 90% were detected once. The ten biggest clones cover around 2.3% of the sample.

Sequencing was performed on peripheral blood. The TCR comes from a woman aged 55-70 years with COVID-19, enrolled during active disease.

The CDR3 protein sequence reads: CASSVQGPDTEAFF. The DNA sequence is given as TGTGCCAGTAGTGTACAGGGGCCTGACACTGAAGCTTTCTTT. The rearranged chain carries TRBV19 and TRBJ1-1, with 7 middle bases fitting TRBD1. The CDR3 has 14 amino acids, counting the end cysteine and phenylalanine. Just CDR3 DNA is preserved here, 42 bases in frame from base 1. The germline V gene encodes CDR1 LNHDA and CDR2 SQIVND (reference sequence). Trimming takes 5 bases off V and 3 bases off J; junction bases not matched to a gene: 6.